The entry below gives a single T cell receptor (beta chain) sequence along with its context. Its antigen is unknown. This sample stems from a study of T-cell memory formation after mild COVID-19. Findings and limits, study-wide: Day 15 to 85 contracting clones showed balanced CD4/CD8; day 15 to 37 expanders favored CD4+.

MiXCR was run by TCRdb on the 5' RACE reads, yielding one entry per CDR3 protein. The repertoire includes some 600,000 distinct CDR3 sequences, roughly 17% of them detected once, and approximately 8.1% sits in the top ten. The sequencing sample was made of PBMCs or a T cell subset sorted from them (not recorded which). The sequence was collected from an adult woman who had mild COVID-19 (a few samples of this study predate the infection). Cell type and time point are not known.

The CDR3: CATSDPRRTGGTGELFF. CDR3 nucleotides: TGTGCCACCAGTGATCCCCGACGGACGGGAGGAACCGGGGAGCTGTTTTTT. V and J are TRBV24-1 and TRBJ2-2; TRBD2 agrees at 7 bases. The ends lost 3 bases at V and 5 bases at J; junction bases unmatched: 11. In germline, CDR1 is KGHDR, CDR2 SFDVKD. The CDR3 is 17 residues long.